This entry is about one T cell receptor (beta chain). Its antigen is as yet unknown. The PCR employed 60 Vbeta primers together with 13 Jbeta primers. The repertoire was sequenced with immunoSEQ multiplex PCR; TCRdb's copy has only in-frame clones and lacks some. The table includes approximately 160,000 clones, roughly 84% detected once. The data belong to a study of cytomegalovirus exposure and HLA in healthy donors. Study-level results: Another analysis was done later, and it associated roughly 15,000 TCR beta sequences with HLA alleles at 0.05 false discovery rate. Many donors shared some public TCRs, even though most TCR sequences were rare. The sole available immune exposure information was CMV serostatus. It is likely that the observed cluster of highly shared sequence variants was a sequencing artifact.

Trimming at V came to 5 bases and at J to 9 bases, leaving 10 bases not matched to a gene. There are 14 residues in the CDR3. Germline-derived CDR1 and CDR2 are SQVTM and ANQGSEA. Sequencing was done on a sample of PBMCs. The receptor comes from a boy between 2 and 10 years old in good health and CMV-seronegative. V is TRBV29-1 and J is TRBJ2-1, with 10 nucleotides matching TRBD2. CDR3 amino acids: CSVNGLAGAGEQFF. The CDR3 DNA sequence: TGCAGCGTTAACGGGCTAGCGGGAGCGGGTGAGCAGTTCTTC.